These T cell receptor beta chains were read from a single sample in a study of early stage breast cancer tumors. Generated by immunoSEQ multiplex PCR, the TCRdb table keeps only in-frame clones and is missing some. The sample has around 30,000 clones; roughly 77% are singletons. Source material: breast tumor tissue. These receptors were collected from a person aged 30 to 39 with breast cancer. Both conserved end residues are part of each CDR3. The D gene is left open where the match is weak. Part of the rows lack a size; the others show once, few, many or a class for expanded clones.

cdr3_nt cdr3_aa j_call v_call clone_size d_call
TGTGCCAGTAGTACCGACGGTTCTAACTATGGCTACACCTTC CASSTDGSNYGYTF TRBJ1-2 TRBV19 . .
TGTGCCAGCAGCTTAGGTGCAGGGTTAAGCTATGGCTACACCTTC CASSLGAGLSYGYTF TRBJ1-2 TRBV7-8 . .
TGTGCCAGCAGCCAGGGACTCCTTCTAGCGGCCCTAAACACCGGGGAGCTGTTTTTT CASSQGLLLAALNTGELFF TRBJ2-2 TRBV4-2 few TRBD2
TGTGCCAGCAGCTTGGGCGGCAACGCCTATAATTCACCCCTCCACTTT CASSLGGNAYNSPLHF TRBJ1-6 TRBV5-4 . .
TGTGCCAGCTCACCACCCTTCCTAGCGGGAGGGCCAAATGAGCAGTTCTTC CASSPPFLAGGPNEQFF TRBJ2-1 TRBV18 few TRBD2
TGTGCCAGCAGCGTACCGGGACTAGCGGGAGTATCAGATACGCAGTATTTT CASSVPGLAGVSDTQYF TRBJ2-3 TRBV27 . TRBD2
TGTGCCTGGAGTGTTCGGGCCAGCCGGGGCTACACCTTC CAWSVRASRGYTF TRBJ1-2 TRBV30 . .
TGTGCCAGCAGCCGTCCGGCGGGAGGGTCGGAGTACGAGCAGTACTTC CASSRPAGGSEYEQYF TRBJ2-7 TRBV7-6 . TRBD2
TGTGCCAGCAAGCGGGAGGCAAGTCACGGTGAGCAGTTCTTC CASKREASHGEQFF TRBJ2-1 TRBV7-6 . TRBD2
TGTGCCAGTAGTGGGACAGGGGGCTCTCAGCCCCAGCATTTT CASSGTGGSQPQHF TRBJ1-5 TRBV19 . TRBD1
TGTGCCAGCAGCCAGGGGTGGAGTGACGGCGAGCAGTACTTC CASSQGWSDGEQYF TRBJ2-7 TRBV7-9 few .
TGTGCCAGCAGCGGGCGATCGGACAGACACTATGGCTACACCTTC CASSGRSDRHYGYTF TRBJ1-2 TRBV21-1 few .
TGTGCCAGCACCCGGGCCGTCGGGGGCGAGCAGTACTTC CASTRAVGGEQYF TRBJ2-7 TRBV7-8 . .
TGCGCCAGCAGCTTGGAGGACCTAGCGCCGGAGACCCAGTACTTC CASSLEDLAPETQYF TRBJ2-5 TRBV5-1 . .
TGTGCCAGCAGTTCTCCTTCGCGGGAGAAGACAGATACGCAGTATTTT CASSSPSREKTDTQYF TRBJ2-3 TRBV2 . TRBD2
TGTGCCAGCAGCCAAGTTGGGAGGACTAGCGGGAAGGCTGGGGCCAACGTCCTGACTTTC CASSQVGRTSGKAGANVLTF TRBJ2-6 TRBV4-2 . TRBD2
TGCGCCAGCAGCTGGACAGTCCAGCCCGACGAGCAGTACTTC CASSWTVQPDEQYF TRBJ2-7 TRBV5-1 few .
TGTGCCAGCAGCGCCAGACTAGCGGGGCAAGAGACCCAGTACTTC CASSARLAGQETQYF TRBJ2-5 TRBV9 . TRBD2
TGTGCCAGCCCGGACGGGATCTATGGCTACACCTTC CASPDGIYGYTF TRBJ1-2 TRBV2 . .
TGTGCCAGTAGTTGGAGGCTCGGGCAGAACACCGGGGAGCTGTTTTTT CASSWRLGQNTGELFF TRBJ2-2 TRBV19 . .
TGTGCCATCAGTGATGCCCCGGGAGGGGATGGCTACACCTTC CAISDAPGGDGYTF TRBJ1-2 TRBV10-3 . .
TGTGCCAGCAGCCCTCTCGGACGGATCTCGGTCTCTGGAAACACCATATATTTT CASSPLGRISVSGNTIYF TRBJ1-3 TRBV4-2 once .
TGTGCCAGCTCATCGGGACAGGGGAGTAACTATGGCTACACCTTC CASSSGQGSNYGYTF TRBJ1-2 TRBV18 few TRBD1
TGTGCCAGCAGCAAGATAGGGAACACCGGGGAGCTGTTTTTT CASSKIGNTGELFF TRBJ2-2 TRBV2 . .
TGTGCCAGCAGCTTGTTTCAGGCGTCCCGGGGCCAGCCCCAGCATTTT CASSLFQASRGQPQHF TRBJ1-5 TRBV5-4 . .
TGTGCCACCAACGGTTGGTACGAGCAGTACTTC CATNGWYEQYF TRBJ2-7 TRBV6-9 . .
TGTGCCAGTACCCAGACGGGGTTGGGTGATCAGCCCCAGCATTTT CASTQTGLGDQPQHF TRBJ1-5 TRBV19 . .
TGTGCCAGCAGCTTAGTAACAGGCATAAACTATGGCTACACCTTC CASSLVTGINYGYTF TRBJ1-2 TRBV7-2 . .
TGTGCCAGCAGGGTTCGGGGGGCTGGCTACACCTTC CASRVRGAGYTF TRBJ1-2 TRBV6-5 once .
TGCGCCAGCAGCCAAGATCAGGCAGTAAACTATGGCTACACCTTC CASSQDQAVNYGYTF TRBJ1-2 TRBV4-1 few .
TGTGCCAGCAGCCAAGATAAGGGGGCTGGGGCCAACGTCCTGACTTTC CASSQDKGAGANVLTF TRBJ2-6 TRBV4-2 . .
TGTGCCAGCACAAGGAACGAAGGGACCAGACCCTATGGCTACACCTTC CASTRNEGTRPYGYTF TRBJ1-2 TRBV2 . .
TGTGCCAGCAGCGCAACCGGGACATTTTCCTACAATGAGCAGTTCTTC CASSATGTFSYNEQFF TRBJ2-1 TRBV5-4 . .
TGTGCCAGCAGTGAGACTTCCGAGCAGTACTTC CASSETSEQYF TRBJ2-7 TRBV2 few .
TGTGCCAGCAGTTACTCGAGTCCCGAGACAGAGCAGTACTTC CASSYSSPETEQYF TRBJ2-7 TRBV6-6 . .
TGTGCCTGGCAATACCCCGATACGCAGTATTTT CAWQYPDTQYF TRBJ2-3 TRBV30 few .
TGTGCCAGCAGGGTGGGGGAGCGGATCAATGAGCAGTTCTTC CASRVGERINEQFF TRBJ2-1 TRBV6-5 . .